Listed here are 26 T cell receptor beta chains from one sample, sequenced in a study of immune characteristics of hereditary and idiopathic chronic pancreatitis. Only in-frame clones appear in the TCRdb table, and some are missing; sequencing was by immunoSEQ multiplex PCR. The sample consists of under 2,500 clones, roughly 80% of them appearing once. Chronic pancreatitis tissue was collected during total pancreatectomy with islet autotransplantation. The specimen sequenced was pancreas tissue with idiopathic chronic pancreatitis. The receptors were gathered from a human donor with chronic pancreatitis.

The chain combines TRBV2 with TRBJ1-5; D is uncertain. From germline, CDR1 is SNHLY and CDR2 FYNNEI. Deletions cut 5 bases from V and 4 bases from J, with 9 bases between. CDR3 length: 13 amino acids. The CDR3 spells CASSPDGNQPQHF. The CDR3 region has the DNA TGTGCCAGCAGTCCCGACGGAAATCAGCCCCAGCATTTT.

This clone is labeled as large. In nucleotides, the CDR3 is TGTGCCAGCAGCGCCCCATCAGGGGCGGGAAACACCATATATTTT. Its protein is CASSAPSGAGNTIYF. The V call is TRBV9, the J call TRBJ1-3, with a tentative D call TRBD1 (6 bases). Trimming shortened V by 3 bases and J by 4 bases, and 14 bases separated the two germline ends. CDR3 length: 15 amino acids. Germline lookup yields CDR1 SGDLS and CDR2 YYNGEE.

Only a few counts were recorded for this clone. The chain recombines TRBV19 with TRBJ1-1; D unresolved. Germline-derived CDR1 and CDR2 are LNHDA and SQIVND (reference sequence). The V end was cut by 6 bases, the J end by 7 bases, with 18 bases between. The CDR3 length is 14 residues. CDR3 nucleotide sequence: TGTGCCAGTAGCTATTCCGGGATCGCCATTGAAGCTTTCTTT. This sequence encodes CASSYSGIAIEAFF. The entire variable domain, with the rest obtained from reference TRBV19 and TRBJ1-1, is as follows: DGGITQSPKYLFRKEGQNVTLSCEQNLNHDAMYWYRQDPGQGLRLIYYSQIVNDFQKGDIAEGYSVSREKKESFPLTVTSAQKNPTAFYLCASSYSGIAIEAFFGQGTRLTVV.

The sample holds one count of this clone. The chain links TRBV7-3 to TRBJ2-1; tentatively, D is TRBD1 (5 bases). The germline V gene encodes CDR1 SGHTA and CDR2 FQGTGA. V gave up 5 bases and J gave up 9 bases, with 11 bases separating them. This CDR3 contains 12 residues. CDR3 in amino acids: CASSPGQGEQFF. In DNA, the CDR3 is TGTGCCAGCAGCCCAGGGCAGGGTGAGCAGTTCTTC. Drawing the rest from reference TRBV7-3 and TRBJ2-1, the complete variable domain is GAGVSQTPSNKVTEKGKYVELRCDPISGHTALYWYRQSLGQGPEFLIYFQGTGAADDSGLPNDRFFAVRPEGSVSTLKIQRTERGDSAVYLCASSPGQGEQFFGPGTRLTVL.

The chain combines TRBV4-3 with TRBJ1-1; the D is unclear. The germline V gene encodes CDR1 LGHNA and CDR2 YSLEER. Deletions cut 0 bases from V and 1 base from J, with 6 bases between. CDR3 length equals 14 residues. CDR3 coding DNA: TGCGCCAGCAGCCAAGATTCAGGGAACACTGAAGCTTTCTTT. It encodes CASSQDSGNTEAFF.

The table lists this clone with a few counts. Here the CDR3 reads CASSLDQGSNEKLFF. The CDR3 DNA follows: TGTGCCAGCAGCTTGGATCAGGGGAGTAATGAAAAACTGTTTTTT. The rearrangement links TRBV5-4 to TRBJ1-4; tentative D call: TRBD1 (6 bases). The CDR3 extends over 15 amino acids. CDR1 SGHNT and CDR2 YYREEE come from the germline V gene (reference sequence). With 0 bases removed from V and 4 bases from J, the gap between germline ends came to 10 bases.

The CDR3 spells CASGAGTVNEQFF. The DNA of the CDR3 is TGTGCCAGTGGCGCCGGGACAGTAAATGAGCAGTTCTTC. The chain employs TRBV19 and TRBJ2-1, with 7 nucleotides matching TRBD1. Germline CDR1 LNHDA, CDR2 SQIVND (reference sequence). Trimming took 8 bases from V and 7 from J; bases not matched to a gene: 8. The CDR3 covers 13 residues.

This clone was counted a few times. The same CDR3 also results from other DNA sequences found in this sample. The V gene is TRBV6-6, the J gene TRBJ1-2; a possible D gene is TRBD1 (5 bases). The CDR3 covers 12 residues. The V end lost 4 bases, the J end lost 7 bases, and 10 bases lay between the germline ends. In germline, CDR1 is MNHNY, CDR2 SVGAGI (reference sequence). CDR3 residues: CASSLGEAGYTF. For the CDR3, the DNA is TGTGCCAGCAGTTTAGGGGAAGCTGGCTACACCTTC.

This clone was found once. V usage is TRBV14 and J usage is TRBJ2-4; D ambiguous. Germline V gene lookup returns CDR1 SGHDN and CDR2 FVKESK. Trimming cost V 4 bases and J 1 base, with 5 bases left between them. CDR3 length equals 13 residues. The CDR3 region has the DNA TGTGCCAGCAGCCCTCTCGCCAAAAACATTCAGTACTTC. This gives the protein CASSPLAKNIQYF.

V and J are TRBV7-9 and TRBJ1-1; TRBD1 matches at 7 bases. Germline CDR1 reads SEHNR; CDR2 reads FQNEAQ (reference sequence). V lost 5 bases and J lost 0; bases outside the gene matches: 3. This CDR3 has 14 residues. The CDR3 loop is CASSMGQMNTEAFF. In DNA, the CDR3 is TGTGCCAGCAGCATGGGACAGATGAACACTGAAGCTTTCTTT.

This clone was seen a handful of times. This rearrangement joins TRBV6-5 to TRBJ2-1, with 14 bases lining up with TRBD2. Germline V gene sequence: CDR1 MNHEY, CDR2 SVGAGI. This CDR3 is 14 amino acids long. The junction had 3 bases not matched to a gene; V was cut back by 5 bases and J by 9 bases. The CDR3 DNA reads TGTGCCAGCAGTCCAGGACTAGCGGGAGGTGAGCAGTTCTTC. Amino acids: CASSPGLAGGEQFF.

CDR3 sequence (DNA): TGTGCCAGCAGTTTCCTCGTAAGCGGGGGGCTATACAATGAGCAGTTCTTC. Encoded protein: CASSFLVSGGLYNEQFF. This chain links TRBV27 with TRBJ2-1; 9 bases match TRBD2. The germline CDR1 and CDR2 sequences are MNHEY and SMNVEV (reference sequence). The V and J ends lost 3 bases and 4 bases, in that order; junction bases with no gene match: 10. The CDR3 runs to 17 residues.

The chain employs TRBV18 and TRBJ2-5; TRBD1 aligns across 9 bases. V lost 2 bases to trimming and J lost 4 bases; unmatched junction nucleotides: 8. This CDR3 comprises 16 residues. The V gene's germline CDR1 is KGHSH and CDR2 LQKENI. In DNA form, the CDR3 reads TGTGCCAGCTCACCATCGGGACAGGGCATTGGAGAGACCCAGTACTTC. As protein: CASSPSGQGIGETQYF.

This clone showed up just once. The rearrangement joins TRBV6-1 to TRBJ1-3; 8 bases agree with TRBD1. This CDR3 has 16 residues. Germline-derived CDR1 and CDR2 are MNHNS and SASEGT. Unmatched junction bases numbered 7, after V lost 2 bases and J lost 4 bases. The CDR3 here is CASSESPGGEGNTIYF. As DNA, the CDR3 is TGTGCCAGCAGTGAATCCCCAGGGGGCGAAGGAAACACCATATATTTT.

A few counts support this clone. The rearrangement links TRBV24-1 to TRBJ2-2, with TRBD2 matching 7 bases. CDR3 size: 14 residues. Trimming removed 9 bases from V and 5 bases from J; junction bases left unmatched: 8. Germline V gives CDR1 KGHDR, CDR2 SFDVKD. CDR3 DNA sequence: TGTGCCACCCACGGCGGGGGAGAGACCGGGGAGCTGTTTTTT. As protein: CATHGGGETGELFF.

This chain uses TRBV6-6 with TRBJ2-1, with 8 positions matching TRBD2. The CDR3 length is 15 residues. V lost 6 bases to trimming and J lost 5 bases; unmatched junction nucleotides: 9. The germline CDR1 and CDR2 sequences are MNHNY and SVGAGI (reference sequence). CDR3 amino acids: CASSRLATGDNEQFF. In DNA, the CDR3 is TGTGCCAGCAGCAGACTAGCGACCGGGGACAATGAGCAGTTCTTC.

The chain couples TRBV7-6 to TRBJ2-7; TRBD1 is a possible D gene (6 bases). Germline CDR1 reads SGHVS; CDR2 reads FNYEAQ. V lost 1 base and J 5 bases, leaving 15 bases between the germline ends. The CDR3 covers 15 residues. CDR3 nucleotide sequence: TGTGCCAGCAGCTTAGAAACAGGGAGCTTCAACGAGCAGTACTTC. This sequence encodes CASSLETGSFNEQYF.

This clone has just a few counts. The chain employs TRBV5-6 and TRBJ2-1, with D perhaps TRBD2 (7 bases). The CDR3 is made up of 17 amino acids. Trimming removed 2 bases from V and 4 bases from J, with 19 bases in between. CDR1 and CDR2 (germline): SGHDT, YYEEEE. Written as DNA, the CDR3 is TGTGCCAGCAGCTTTTCGGGGGGCCTATTATCGTACAATGAGCAGTTCTTC. Translating gives CASSFSGGLLSYNEQFF.

CDR3 in amino acids: CASSLDRDYEQYF. The CDR3 coding sequence is TGTGCCAGCAGCTTGGACAGGGACTACGAGCAGTACTTC. The V gene is TRBV28, the J gene TRBJ2-7; 8 bases match TRBD1. The CDR3 loop spans 13 amino acids. V dropped 6 bases and J dropped 3; count of bases not matched to a gene: 4. The germline CDR1 and CDR2 sequences are MDHEN and SYDVKM.

CDR3 DNA sequence: TGTGCCACCAGTGATGAGACAGGGGGCGATGGTAATGAAAAACTGTTTTTT. It encodes CATSDETGGDGNEKLFF. The genes are TRBV24-1 and TRBJ1-4, with 10 bases aligning to TRBD1. CDR3 length: 17 amino acids. Unmatched junction bases numbered 7, after V lost 3 bases and J lost 4 bases. Per germline, CDR1 KGHDR and CDR2 SFDVKD.

The chain couples TRBV13 to TRBJ1-1, with unresolved D. The CDR3 has 13 amino acids. V dropped 2 bases and J dropped 4 bases, with 8 bases sitting between them. CDR1 and CDR2 from the germline V gene are PRHDT and FYEKMQ (reference sequence). Here the CDR3 reads CASSLPNPTEAFF. CDR3 bases: TGTGCCAGCAGCTTACCGAATCCCACTGAAGCTTTCTTT.

This clone appeared a few times. The V call is TRBV7-3, the J call TRBJ2-3; TRBD2 agrees at 10 bases. The V segment lost 6 bases and the J segment 3 bases; nucleotides outside the gene matches: 6. Germline CDR1 SGHTA, CDR2 FQGTGA. The CDR3 totals 15 residues. The CDR3 spells CASSATSGETDTQYF. DNA of the CDR3: TGTGCCAGCAGTGCTACTAGCGGGGAAACAGATACGCAGTATTTT.

V is TRBV18 and J is TRBJ2-3, with 8 bases aligning to TRBD2. Per germline, CDR1 KGHSH and CDR2 LQKENI. This CDR3 spans 14 amino acids. Losses at the gene ends were 4 bases for V and 5 bases for J; bases not matched to a gene: 5. This CDR3 is CASSHPLAGDTQYF. For the CDR3, the DNA is TGTGCCAGCTCACATCCCCTAGCGGGAGATACGCAGTATTTT.

The sample holds a few counts of this clone. The rearrangement joins TRBV3-1 (or the pseudogene TRBV3-2) to TRBJ2-7, with D possibly called TRBD1 or TRBD2 (5 bases each). With 4 bases removed from V and 7 bases from J, the gap between germline ends came to 11 bases. CDR1 and CDR2 from the germline V gene are LGHDT and YNNKEL (reference sequence). The CDR3 is 12 residues long. The CDR3 nucleotides read TGTGCCAGCAGCCTAGGGACGAAAGAGCAGTACTTC. Protein sequence: CASSLGTKEQYF.

This clone is termed large. The chain employs TRBV6-5 and TRBJ2-7, with D unresolved. Germline V lookup: CDR1 MNHEY, CDR2 SVGAGI. The CDR3 totals 12 residues. V was clipped by 7 bases and J by 3 bases, with 10 bases between them. CDR3 sequence: CASNMVIYEQYF. Here the CDR3 DNA reads TGTGCCAGCAATATGGTGATCTACGAGCAGTACTTC.

The chain combines TRBV7-2 with TRBJ1-5; 7 bases align to TRBD1. CDR3 length: 15 residues. The V and J ends lost 2 bases and 2 bases, in that order; junction bases with no gene match: 3. The germline V gene has CDR1 SGHTA and CDR2 FQGNSA. In DNA form, the CDR3 reads TGTGCCAGCAGCTTATACAGGGGAGGCAATCAGCCCCAGCATTTT. This codes for CASSLYRGGNQPQHF.